This section outlines one T cell receptor beta chain sequence together with its context. These data originate in a study of T cell responses to AZD1222 COVID-19 vaccine. Generated by immunoSEQ multiplex PCR, the TCRdb table keeps only in-frame clones and is missing some. The data show 150,000 to 180,000 clones, around 89% seen once. The CDR3 contains 14 residues. Between the trimmed V and J ends, which lost 5 bases and 5 bases, there was a span of 15 bases. Germline CDR1 is MNHEY and CDR2 is SVGAGI. This TCR came from an adult in good health. The sequences come from peripheral blood, collected on day 0 of AZD1222 vaccination. The chain couples TRBV6-5 to TRBJ1-1, with a possible D match to TRBD1 (5 bases). CDR3 sequence (DNA): TGTGCCAGCAGTCCCGGTGGAGGGGTGACTGAAGCTTTCTTT. Translation: CASSPGGGVTEAFF.